This TCR beta chain emerged from a study of T cell responses to AZD1222 COVID-19 vaccine (dated by TCRdb to the early 2020s). At the level of the whole study: A total of 230 or so trial participants underwent TCR sequencing, of whom 207 received two doses of AZD1222 and some 25 received two doses of the MenACWY control vaccine. Trial participants were enrolled by age into 18-55, 56-69 and 70-plus year subgroups, with around 140, 26 and 57 TCR-sequenced participants respectively. Study-wide conclusions, independent of this receptor: Nearly half of unique spike-specific TCRs reportedly recognized epitopes outside regions mutated in the B.1.351 and B.1.1.7 variants. The 56-69-year group was small, and its depth increase did not reach significance, likely because of low power. Participants were mostly white British, with more females than males. The authors suggested clonal diversity may have been underestimated. Conclusions about previously exposed vaccinees were limited because only six AZD1222 recipients were SARS-CoV-2 seropositive at baseline. The whole spike protein was spanned by vaccine-associated CD4 TCRs, and dominant responses were seen in regions 160-218 and 743-854. Because no samples from the day 14 peak response were available, repertoires could be characterized only after the peak T cell response. After two AZD1222 doses, spike-specific TCR breadth and depth were significantly higher than at day 0 and than in MenACWY recipients.

The CDR3 regions of human TCRbeta chains were subjected to immunosequencing. As for the original processing: Repertoire TCRs were checked for matches against a reference library of SARS-CoV-2-specific TCRs that had been generated using the MIRA antigen-specificity platform. Breadth meant the fraction of unique TCRs that were SARS-CoV-2-associated, whereas depth meant the fraction of total T cells that were SARS-CoV-2-associated. Using the MIRA data, each spike-specific TCR was mapped to the spike region that the TCR reacts to and placed in a CD4 or CD8 class. Log10-transformed breadth and depth values were compared by one-way ANOVA with Sidak's multiple comparisons tests. This immuneACCESS table, as held by TCRdb, lists in-frame sequences with V and J called but not all clones. Of the missing ones, under half trace to an unresolved V gene in checked studies; the others have no known cause. V and J calls and clone size are as listed in that table; D and trimming were resolved from the DNA. For this sample the table gives over 110,000 clones, of which 90% to 95% were detected only once. The ten largest account for roughly 12% of the sample.

Turning to this clone: Its cognate antigen has yet to be identified. It has no much larger one-base neighbor in the sample; base qualities were not kept.

In the paper's terms, the time point label means: sample from adult after SARS-CoV-2 infection, after symptom onset. Two convalescent COVID-19 patients, sampled after symptom onset from adults with prior SARS-CoV-2 infection, were also TCR-sequenced for comparison. From a lookup of the germline V gene, CDR1 and CDR2 are SGHVS and FQNEAQ. Reading from cysteine to phenylalanine, the CDR3 counts 16 amino acids. Only the CDR3 part of the read is kept: 48 bases, read in frame from the first base. V and J are trimmed by 5 bases and 2 bases, and the gene matches miss 9 bases of the junction. The sample in question was peripheral blood, obtained after recovery from COVID-19. This sequence originates from an adult who had recovered from COVID-19. The rearranged chain carries TRBV7-8 and TRBJ2-5; 9 middle bases align to TRBD2. The nucleotide sequence is TGTGCCAGCAGCCGATACCAAGCGGGAGGTCAAGAGACCCAGTACTTC. Translation gives CASSRYQAGGQETQYF.